This T cell receptor (beta chain) was captured in a study of blood T cell repertoires in COVID-19. Background on the study: Samples representing acute and convalescent COVID-19 were sourced from the United States, Italy and Spain. PBMCs, B-cell-depleted T cells, or T cells provided the cDNA or gDNA that made up the material.

In the original analysis: Using reference gene primer amplification, nucleated cell counts were estimated. Clones were read by immunoSEQ multiplex PCR, and TCRdb kept only the in-frame ones, dropping some. V and J calls and clone size follow that table, whereas D and trimming were derived from the DNA. The table has 20,000 to 25,000 clones, around 88% seen once; the top ten hold 8.8%. CDR1 is LNHDA, CDR2 SQIVND, per germline (reference sequence). V shed 4 bases and J 7 bases; nucleotides not matched to a gene: 2. The CDR3 extends over 13 amino acids. Sequenced input: peripheral blood. V and J are TRBV19 and TRBJ2-1, with 9 bases identical to TRBD1. The origin of this receptor is a human donor with active COVID-19. The donor label of this sample is uncertain. The CDR3 nucleotides are TGTGCCAGTAGTAAAGGGACAGGGAATGAGCAGTTCTTC. As protein: CASSKGTGNEQFF.